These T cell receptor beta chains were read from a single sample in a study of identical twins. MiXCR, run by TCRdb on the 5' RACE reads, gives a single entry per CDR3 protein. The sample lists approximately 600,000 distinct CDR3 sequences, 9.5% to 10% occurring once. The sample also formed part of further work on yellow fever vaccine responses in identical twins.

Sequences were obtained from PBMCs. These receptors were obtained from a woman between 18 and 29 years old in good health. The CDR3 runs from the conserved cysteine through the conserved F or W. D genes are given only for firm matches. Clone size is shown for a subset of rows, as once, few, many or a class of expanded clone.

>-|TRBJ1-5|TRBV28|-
CASSLMGQPQHF
TGTGCCAGCAGTTTAATGGGTCAGCCCCAGCATTTT
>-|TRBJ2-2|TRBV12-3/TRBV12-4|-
CASSHKMGGNTGELFF
TGTGCCAGCAGCCATAAAATGGGGGGGAACACCGGGGAGCTGTTTTTT
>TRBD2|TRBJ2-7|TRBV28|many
CASSSGLPYEQYF
TGTGCCAGCAGCTCGGGACTACCCTACGAGCAGTACTTC
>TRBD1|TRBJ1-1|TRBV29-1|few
CSVVLRRGQTEAFF
TGCAGCGTTGTGCTCCGCAGGGGGCAAACTGAAGCTTTCTTT
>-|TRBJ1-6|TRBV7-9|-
CASSLRGTGTPLHF
TGTGCCAGCAGCTTAAGAGGGACGGGGACACCCCTCCACTTT
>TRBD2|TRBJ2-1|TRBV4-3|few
CASSRESGRADNEQFF
TGCGCCAGCAGCCGAGAGAGCGGGAGGGCCGACAATGAGCAGTTCTTC
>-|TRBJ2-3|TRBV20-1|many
CSASGSTDTQYF
TGCAGTGCTAGCGGGAGCACAGATACGCAGTATTTT
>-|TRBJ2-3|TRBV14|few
CASSRNVLLVSTDTQYF
TGTGCCAGCAGCCGGAACGTACTACTAGTTAGCACAGATACGCAGTATTTT
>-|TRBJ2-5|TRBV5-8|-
CASSLGPGVPETQYF
TGTGCCAGCAGCTTAGGGCCCGGGGTCCCAGAGACCCAGTACTTC
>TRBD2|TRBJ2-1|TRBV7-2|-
CASSTPGGGYNEQFF
TGTGCCAGCAGCACTCCGGGGGGGGGCTACAATGAGCAGTTCTTC
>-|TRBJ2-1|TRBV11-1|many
CASSLEAGSYNEQFF
TGTGCCAGCAGCTTAGAAGCGGGTTCCTACAATGAGCAGTTCTTC
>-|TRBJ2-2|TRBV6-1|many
CAGGPAPTGELFF
TGTGCCGGGGGACCAGCTCCCACCGGGGAGCTGTTTTTT
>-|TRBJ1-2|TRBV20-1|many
CSANRDNYGYTF
TGCAGTGCTAACCGAGATAACTATGGCTACACCTTC
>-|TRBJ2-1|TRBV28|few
CASSLAFPNEQFF
TGTGCCAGCAGTTTAGCATTCCCCAATGAGCAGTTCTTC
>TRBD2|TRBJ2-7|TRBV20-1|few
CSARVRGGLDEQYF
TGCAGTGCTAGAGTTCGCGGGGGGCTGGACGAGCAGTACTTC
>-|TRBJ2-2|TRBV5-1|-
CASSFATSLYTGELFF
TGCGCCAGCAGCTTTGCTACTAGTTTATACACCGGGGAGCTGTTTTTT
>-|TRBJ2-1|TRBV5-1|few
CASSLPTGDYNEQFF
TGCGCCAGCAGCTTGCCAACGGGCGACTACAATGAGCAGTTCTTC
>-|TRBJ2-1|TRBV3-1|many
CASSQDELGPDHGSYNEQFF
TGTGCCAGCAGCCAAGATGAGTTGGGGCCTGACCATGGCTCCTACAATGAGCAGTTCTTC
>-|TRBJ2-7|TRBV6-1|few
CASSSAASYEQYF
TGTGCCAGCAGCTCAGCCGCTAGCTACGAGCAGTACTTC
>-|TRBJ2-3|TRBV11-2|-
CASSFSQVLNTDTQYF
TGTGCCAGCAGCTTCTCACAGGTCTTAAACACAGATACGCAGTATTTT
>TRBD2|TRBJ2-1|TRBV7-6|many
CASSLRDLSGNEQFF
TGTGCCAGCAGCTTAAGGGACCTTAGCGGGAATGAGCAGTTCTTC
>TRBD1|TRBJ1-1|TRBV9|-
CASSKDRDTEAFF
TGTGCCAGCAGCAAGGACAGGGACACTGAAGCTTTCTTT
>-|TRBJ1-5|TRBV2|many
CASSVSAKNSNQPQHF
TGTGCCAGCAGTGTGTCGGCCAAGAATAGCAATCAGCCCCAGCATTTT
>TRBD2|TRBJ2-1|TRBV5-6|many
CASSSGLAANEQFF
TGTGCCAGCAGCTCAGGACTAGCCGCCAATGAGCAGTTCTTC
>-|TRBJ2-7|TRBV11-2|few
CASSPTTLTYEQYF
TGTGCCAGCAGCCCTACCACGTTGACCTACGAGCAGTACTTC
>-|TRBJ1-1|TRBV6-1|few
CASSEAVLSGDTEAFF
TGTGCCAGCAGTGAAGCGGTTTTATCAGGGGACACTGAAGCTTTCTTT
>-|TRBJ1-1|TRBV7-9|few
CASSGGGPLTEAFF
TGTGCCAGCAGCGGGGGGGGGCCTCTCACTGAAGCTTTCTTT
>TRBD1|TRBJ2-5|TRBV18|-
CASSPTGTGWRETQYF
TGTGCCAGCTCACCAACCGGGACAGGGTGGAGAGAGACCCAGTACTTC
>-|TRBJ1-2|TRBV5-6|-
CASSLNGRIYGYTF
TGTGCCAGCAGCCTAAACGGACGGATCTATGGCTACACCTTC
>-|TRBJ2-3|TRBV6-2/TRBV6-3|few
CASTDRLGDTQYF
TGTGCCAGCACCGACCGCCTTGGAGATACGCAGTATTTT
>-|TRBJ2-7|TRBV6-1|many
CASRPQGNPYEQYF
TGTGCCAGCAGACCACAGGGTAACCCCTACGAGCAGTACTTC
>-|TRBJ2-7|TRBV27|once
CASSLGEPYEQHF
TGTGCCAGCAGTCTCGGGGAACCCTACGAGCAGCACTTC
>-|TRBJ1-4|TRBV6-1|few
CASSAPGGSNEKLFF
TGTGCCAGCAGTGCCCCGGGGGGCTCTAATGAAAAACTGTTTTTT
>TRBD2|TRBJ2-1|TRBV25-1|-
CASSEGLSAYEQFF
TGTGCCAGCAGTGAGGGACTATCGGCGTATGAGCAGTTCTTC
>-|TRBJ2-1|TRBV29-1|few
CSVDAGAHNEQFF
TGCAGCGTTGATGCGGGGGCTCACAATGAGCAGTTCTTC
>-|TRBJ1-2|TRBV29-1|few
CSAKGQTGANYGYTF
TGCAGCGCTAAAGGTCAGACAGGAGCTAACTATGGCTACACCTTC
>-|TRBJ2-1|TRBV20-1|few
CSAVPSGNYNEQFF
TGCAGTGCTGTCCCTTCCGGGAACTACAATGAGCAGTTCTTC
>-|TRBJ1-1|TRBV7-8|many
CASSPRRAGDTEAFF
TGTGCCAGCAGCCCCCGTCGGGCGGGGGACACTGAAGCTTTCTTT
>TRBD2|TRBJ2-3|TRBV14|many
CASSQEIRVAGDTDTQYF
TGTGCCAGCAGCCAAGAGATCCGAGTGGCGGGGGACACAGATACGCAGTATTTT
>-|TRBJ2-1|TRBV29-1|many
CSVGPRGNNEQFF
TGCAGCGTTGGTCCAAGGGGGAACAATGAGCAGTTCTTC
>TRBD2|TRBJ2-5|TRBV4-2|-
CASSRGLAGAPAQETQYF
TGTGCCAGCAGCCGTGGACTAGCGGGGGCCCCTGCTCAAGAGACCCAGTACTTC
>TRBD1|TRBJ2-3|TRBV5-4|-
CASSFDRGWDTQYF
TGTGCCAGCAGCTTTGACAGGGGTTGGGATACGCAGTATTTT
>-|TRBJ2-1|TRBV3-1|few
CASSQDLGRYNEQFF
TGTGCCAGCAGCCAAGATCTCGGCAGATACAATGAGCAGTTCTTC
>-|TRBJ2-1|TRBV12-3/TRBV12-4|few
CASSDSGNEQFF
TGTGCCAGCAGTGATTCAGGCAATGAGCAGTTCTTC
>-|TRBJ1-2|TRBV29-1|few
CSVDRVLENYGYTF
TGCAGCGTTGACAGGGTGCTGGAGAACTATGGCTACACCTTC
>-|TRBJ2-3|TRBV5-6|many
CASSLAARSTDTQYF
TGTGCCAGCAGCTTGGCGGCCAGGAGCACAGATACGCAGTATTTT
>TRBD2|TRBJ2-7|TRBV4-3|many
CASSQEASGGLYEQYF
TGCGCCAGCAGCCAAGAGGCGAGCGGGGGCCTCTACGAGCAGTACTTC
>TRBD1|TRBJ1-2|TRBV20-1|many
CSVTQGALSYTF
TGCAGTGTGACACAGGGGGCCCTTAGCTACACCTTC